A selection of T cell receptor beta chains follows, all from one sample in a study of Ad26.COV2.S vaccination and SARS-CoV-2 variants. TCRdb's copy holds only in-frame clones and misses some; the assay was immunoSEQ multiplex PCR. This sample carries about 440,000 clones, roughly 87% of them seen once, and the ten largest clones take roughly 13%. This material consisted of peripheral blood, taken in a trial of Ad26.COV2.S vaccine versus placebo. The receptors come from a person aged 18-60 years who received the Ad26.COV2.S COVID-19 vaccine or a placebo. Each CDR3 is given with its conserved first and last residue. A D gene is named only where the DNA matches it firmly. Some rows mark clone size as missing; the rest say once, few, many or name a class of expanded clone.

.,TRBJ1-3,.,16,TRBV30,TGTGCCTGGAGTGTAGGTTCAGGAGGGTTAGGAAACACCATATATTTT,CAWSVGSGGLGNTIYF
.,TRBJ1-2,few,13,TRBV7-9,TGTGCCACCCCCTCCACGGGTGGCTATGGCTACACCTTC,CATPSTGGYGYTF
.,TRBJ1-1,.,14,TRBV7-2,TGTGCCAGCAGCTTAGGTAGCTTGAACACTGAAGCTTTCTTT,CASSLGSLNTEAFF
TRBD1,TRBJ2-5,.,17,TRBV11-2,TGTGCCAGCAGCCCGGACCCGACAGGGGGGGGTGGAGAGACCCAGTACTTC,CASSPDPTGGGGETQYF
.,TRBJ1-2,.,14,TRBV9,TGTGCCAGCAGCGTAGTCCCGGGTATAGGGGGCTACACCTTC,CASSVVPGIGGYTF
.,TRBJ1-1,.,14,TRBV4-1,TGCGCCAGCAGCCAAGATCGGACGGTGACTGAAGCTTTCTTT,CASSQDRTVTEAFF
.,TRBJ1-5,.,15,TRBV19,TGTGCCAGTAGTATGTGGGTTGTCAGCAATCAGCCCCAGCATTTT,CASSMWVVSNQPQHF
.,TRBJ2-1,few,16,TRBV28,TGTGCCAGCCTATCCGGGACCACGAGCTCCTACAATGAGCAGTTCTTC,CASLSGTTSSYNEQFF
.,TRBJ1-6,.,17,TRBV3-1/TRBV3-2,TGTGCCAGCAGCCAAGAGGGGTGGGGGGCCTATAATTCACCCCTCCACTTT,CASSQEGWGAYNSPLHF
.,TRBJ2-1,.,13,TRBV7-3,TGTGCCAGCAGCTTAAGGATCTACAATGAGCAGTTCTTC,CASSLRIYNEQFF
TRBD1,TRBJ2-3,.,13,TRBV30,TGTGCCTGGAAGGACAGGGCGGCAGATACGCAGTATTTT,CAWKDRAADTQYF
.,TRBJ2-1,.,17,TRBV5-4,TGTGCCAGCAGCTTGGAAGGGGGTAGGTTTTCCTACAATGAGCAGTTCTTC,CASSLEGGRFSYNEQFF
.,TRBJ2-2,.,17,TRBV5-6,TGTGCCAGCAGCCTCGGGACACTGGGGGGATACACCGGGGAGCTGTTTTTT,CASSLGTLGGYTGELFF
.,TRBJ2-7,.,16,TRBV13,TGTGCCAGCAGCTTAAATGGGCCCCAAAGCTCCTACGAGCAGTACTTC,CASSLNGPQSSYEQYF
.,TRBJ2-7,once,14,TRBV7-6,TGTGCCAGCAGCTTATTTCCGGGGGCGGACGAGCAGTACTTC,CASSLFPGADEQYF
.,TRBJ2-1,.,13,TRBV10-3,TGTGCCGCTCGGGTCAGCGGAGACAATGAGCAGTTCTTC,CAARVSGDNEQFF
.,TRBJ1-3,once,15,TRBV30,TGTGCCTGTAGGCCGGGACCGTACTCTGGAAACACCATATATTTT,CACRPGPYSGNTIYF
TRBD2,TRBJ2-7,.,14,TRBV19,TGTGCCAGTAGCTTGACTAGCGGGAGGGCCGAGCAGTACTTC,CASSLTSGRAEQYF
.,TRBJ2-2,.,15,TRBV5-1,TGCGCCAGCAGCTTGGAGGGGCTGGCCACCGGGGAGCTGTTTTTT,CASSLEGLATGELFF
TRBD1,TRBJ2-3,.,13,TRBV10-3,TGTGCCACCCGGGACAGGGTTATCGATACGCAGTATTTT,CATRDRVIDTQYF
.,TRBJ1-1,.,14,TRBV27,TGTGCCAGCAGTCCCCCCGGACTGAACACTGAAGCTTTCTTT,CASSPPGLNTEAFF
TRBD2,TRBJ2-7,few,15,TRBV3-1/TRBV3-2,TGTGCCAGCAGCACACTAGCGGGACCCTCCTACGAGCAGTACTTC,CASSTLAGPSYEQYF
TRBD1,TRBJ1-5,.,18,TRBV10-3,TGTGCCATCAGTGCGGGAACGCGGACAGGCAATAGCAATCAGCCCCAGCATTTT,CAISAGTRTGNSNQPQHF
.,TRBJ2-1,.,15,TRBV5-1,TGCGCCAGCAGCTTGGAGGGCGGGACAGTTGCCCAGCAGTTCTTC,CASSLEGGTVAQQFF
.,TRBJ1-5,.,13,TRBV28,TGTGCCAGCACCCCAGATTGGAGTCAGCCCCAGCATTTT,CASTPDWSQPQHF
TRBD2,TRBJ2-1,.,15,TRBV2,TGTGCCAGCACATCGGGACTAGACTTCTACAATGAGCAGTTCTTC,CASTSGLDFYNEQFF
.,TRBJ2-1,.,16,TRBV11-2,TGTGCCAGCAGCCACAGGTCCGCCCTCTCCTACAATGAGCAGTTCTTC,CASSHRSALSYNEQFF
.,TRBJ2-6,once,15,TRBV5-1,TGCGCCAGCAGCGCGAAGGGTTCTGGGGCCAACGTCCTGACTTTC,CASSAKGSGANVLTF
.,TRBJ2-7,once,15,TRBV7-9,TGTGCCAGCAGCTTAGCGCAAGGGACACAGTACGAGCAGTACTTC,CASSLAQGTQYEQYF
TRBD2,TRBJ2-3,.,14,TRBV29-1,TGCAGCGTTGACGCGAGCGGGAGGACAGATACGCAGTATTTT,CSVDASGRTDTQYF
TRBD2,TRBJ2-1,.,15,TRBV9,TGTGCCAGCAGCGTAGCTAGCGGAACACACAATGAGCAGTTCTTC,CASSVASGTHNEQFF
TRBD2,TRBJ2-7,.,12,TRBV29-1,TGCAGCGTGACTAGCGGGAGTCTCCTGCAGTACTTC,CSVTSGSLLQYF
.,TRBJ2-3,.,12,TRBV29-1,TGCAGCTCGCGGCCAAGCACAGATACGCAGTATTTT,CSSRPSTDTQYF
.,TRBJ1-2,.,14,TRBV28,TGTGCCAGCAGTTTACGGACAGCCCCATACTTCTACACCTTC,CASSLRTAPYFYTF
TRBD2,TRBJ2-7,.,19,TRBV18,TGTGCCAGCTCACCGCGGGGGACTAGCGCGATGACACTTCCCTACGAGCAGTACTTC,CASSPRGTSAMTLPYEQYF
TRBD1,TRBJ1-4,.,16,TRBV7-3,TGTGCCAGCAGCTTGGAACCGGGACAGAAGAATGAAAAACTGTTTTTT,CASSLEPGQKNEKLFF
TRBD1,TRBJ1-2,.,14,TRBV6-5,TGTGCCAGCAGCCCCAGACAGGGAAGCTATGGCTACACCTTC,CASSPRQGSYGYTF
.,TRBJ1-3,.,15,TRBV2,TGTGCCAGCAGTGAAGGAACTGTCTCTGGAAACACCATATATTTT,CASSEGTVSGNTIYF
.,TRBJ1-2,.,11,TRBV27,TGTGCCAGCGGGGGAGTAGGTGGCTACACCTTC,CASGGVGGYTF
.,TRBJ2-2,.,12,TRBV7-8,TGTGCCAGCAGCTTAGGGGGTACGGAGCTGTTTTTT,CASSLGGTELFF
.,TRBJ2-7,.,13,TRBV12-3/TRBV12-4,TGTGCCAGCAGGGACTCGGGTGACTACGAGCAGTACTTC,CASRDSGDYEQYF
.,TRBJ2-7,.,11,TRBV30,TGTGCCTTGACTAGTCCCTACGAGCAGTACTTC,CALTSPYEQYF
TRBD2,TRBJ2-6,.,15,TRBV5-4,TGTGCCAGCAGCCCTGGGGGGGCTGGGGCCAACGTCCTGACTTTC,CASSPGGAGANVLTF
.,TRBJ2-5,.,13,TRBV7-2,TGTGCCAGCAGCCCCCCCGGTCAAGAGACCCAGTACTTC,CASSPPGQETQYF
.,TRBJ2-6,once,15,TRBV9,TGTGCCAGCAGCGTAGGACACTCTGGGGCCAACGTCCTGACTTTC,CASSVGHSGANVLTF
.,TRBJ2-7,once,14,TRBV5-6,TGTGCCAGCAGCTTGGGAGCGGATCCCTACGAGCAGTACTTC,CASSLGADPYEQYF
TRBD2,TRBJ2-7,few,14,TRBV27,TGTGCCAGCAGGCAATCTAGCGGCTCCTACGAGCAGTACTTC,CASRQSSGSYEQYF
.,TRBJ2-1,.,14,TRBV5-4,TGTGCCAGCAGCCCGCCGGAGGGAGTGGATGAGCAGTTCTTC,CASSPPEGVDEQFF
.,TRBJ1-6,.,14,TRBV4-1,TGCGCCAGCAGCCCCCCCCCTAAGGGGTCACCCCTCCACTTT,CASSPPPKGSPLHF
TRBD1,TRBJ1-2,.,14,TRBV12-5,TGTGCTAGTGGGAGAGACAGGGGACTCTCTGGCTACACCTTC,CASGRDRGLSGYTF